Below, one T cell receptor (beta chain) is given with its context. The antigen is undetermined. Only in-frame clones appear in the TCRdb table, and some are missing; sequencing was by immunoSEQ multiplex PCR. The repertoire holds 20,000 to 25,000 clones, roughly 76% seen once, with about 9.3% in the top ten. The record originates from a study of vaccination effects on CD4 cells after COVID-19. Study summary: Relative to the second dose, post-vaccine samples were obtained a median of 72 days later. Study-level points and caveats: Within healthy vaccinees, only 1 of 255 vaccine-induced clones displayed cross-reactivity with common cold coronaviruses.

Sequencing in the ViraFEST assay came after antigen-specific CD4+ T cells had been expanded with viral peptide pools, which were used to stimulate PBMC. The culture ran for roughly 10 days before CD4+ T cells were isolated. Vaccination of participants consisted of two doses of either the BNT162b2 or mRNA-1273 vaccine. Previously uninfected by SARS-CoV-2, the vaccine recipients also showed negative nucleocapsid antibodies. Culturing of a few million PBMC per well took place with around 10 IU/ml IL-2 and 10 ug/ml peptides. The germline CDR1 and CDR2 sequences are SGHRS and YFSETQ. The CDR3 runs to 16 residues. Trimming removed 4 bases at V and 0 bases at J, with 16 bases between.

The V gene is TRBV5-1, the J gene TRBJ1-1; D perhaps matches TRBD1 (5 bases). This receptor was taken from a human donor who received a COVID-19 vaccine. Sequenced material: CD4+ T cells from PBMCs cultured with HCoV-229E spike peptides, taken after COVID-19 vaccination. The CDR3 DNA sequence: TGCGCCAGCAGCAAACTTCCCGAGGGGTTGAACACTGAAGCTTTCTTT. Protein sequence: CASSKLPEGLNTEAFF.